Here is one T cell receptor (beta chain) with its context. The sample is drawn from a study of cytomegalovirus exposure and HLA in healthy donors. PCR was performed using 60 Vbeta and 13 Jbeta primers. The table came from immunoSEQ multiplex PCR; TCRdb's copy has only in-frame clones and leaves some out. The data hold approximately 120,000 clones, with roughly two thirds observed a single time. This sequence was found in a middle-aged man in good health and CMV-seronegative. The material sequenced was PBMCs.

This CDR3 reads CSVEQQSYEQYF. CDR3 sequence (DNA): TGCAGCGTTGAACAACAGTCCTACGAGCAGTACTTC. The V call is TRBV29-1, the J call TRBJ2-7, with unresolved D. This CDR3 is built from 12 residues. Trimming pared 2 bases from V and 1 base from J, leaving 6 bases between. Germline V gene sequence: CDR1 SQVTM, CDR2 ANQGSEA.